This entry lists 14 T cell receptor beta chains sequenced from one sample in a study of cytomegalovirus exposure and HLA in healthy donors. With 60 Vbeta and 13 Jbeta primers, the PCR was carried out. TCRdb keeps only in-frame clones here, not all; method: immunoSEQ multiplex PCR. The profile shows about 40,000 clones, 75% to 90% of them singletons. The sequencing input was PBMCs. The receptors were gathered from a woman aged 40 to 50 in good health and CMV-seropositive.

This sequence joins TRBV7-3 and TRBJ1-6; D remains unclear. CDR3 length: 16 amino acids. Trimming removed 5 bases at V and 7 bases at J, with 18 bases between. The V gene's germline CDR1 is SGHTA and CDR2 FQGTGA. The CDR3 sequence is CASSPRDTKINSPLHF. The CDR3 coding sequence is TGTGCCAGCAGCCCCAGAGACACCAAAATCAATTCACCCCTCCACTTT.

The chain couples TRBV30 to TRBJ1-5, with TRBD1 matching over 12 bases. After removal of 3 bases from V and 4 bases from J, the junction contained 16 bases not matched to a gene. Germline-derived CDR1 and CDR2 are GTSNPN and SVGIG (reference sequence). The CDR3 consists of 19 residues. The CDR3 protein is CAWSHRPGQGAGGNQPQHF. CDR3 DNA sequence: TGTGCCTGGAGCCATAGACCGGGACAGGGGGCCGGGGGAAATCAGCCCCAGCATTTT.

The chain links TRBV6-5 to TRBJ1-2; no clear D. CDR3 size: 13 residues. The germline V and J ends were trimmed by 5 bases and 6 bases, with 13 bases remaining between them. CDR1 and CDR2 (germline): MNHEY, SVGAGI. CDR3 residues: CASSEKEADGYTF. Written as DNA, the CDR3 is TGTGCCAGCAGTGAAAAGGAGGCGGATGGCTACACCTTC.

The chain joins TRBV5-6 to TRBJ1-2; D unclear. V was pared by 1 base and J by 8 bases, with 9 bases between. This CDR3 comprises 12 residues. Germline values: CDR1 SGHDT, CDR2 YYEEEE. Here the CDR3 reads CASSLSRSGYTF. CDR3 DNA sequence: TGTGCCAGCAGCTTGTCTCGGTCGGGCTACACCTTC.

Only one count was recorded for this clone. In DNA, the CDR3 is TGTGCCAGTAGTATCGGGTTACGGGGTCCGGGCGGCACAGATACGCAGTATTTT. It is translated as CASSIGLRGPGGTDTQYF. This rearrangement joins TRBV19 to TRBJ2-3; perhaps TRBD2 as D (5 bases). Germline CDR1 is LNHDA and CDR2 is SQIVND (reference sequence). This CDR3 has 18 residues. Trimming removed 3 bases from V and 1 base from J, with 20 bases in between.

As concerns this clone: The same CDR3 is also encoded by other DNA sequences in this sample. V gene TRBV4-1 combines with J gene TRBJ1-5; D is ambiguous. The CDR3 has 14 amino acids. V was shortened by 1 base and J by 2 bases, with 6 bases between the two germline ends. Germline values: CDR1 MGHRA, CDR2 YSYEKL. CDR3: CASSQGQGNQPQHF. The CDR3, as DNA: TGCGCCAGCAGCCAAGGGCAGGGCAATCAGCCCCAGCATTTT.

The chain's CDR3 is CAISESGRAGNQPQHF. The CDR3 DNA follows: TGTGCCATCAGTGAGTCCGGCAGGGCCGGCAATCAGCCCCAGCATTTT. The V and J genes are TRBV10-3 and TRBJ1-5, with D possibly matching TRBD1 (5 bases). Germline V gene sequence: CDR1 ENHRY, CDR2 SYGVKD. V was clipped by 0 bases and J by 2 bases, with 11 bases between them. The CDR3 sequence is 16 residues long.

This rearrangement joins TRBV5-1 to TRBJ1-1, with D unclear. The V gene lost 4 bases and the J gene lost 5 bases, with 12 bases spanning the gap. The CDR3 spans 13 residues. Per germline, CDR1 SGHRS and CDR2 YFSETQ. CDR3 nucleotide sequence: TGCGCCAGCAGCCCGAGGGTAGGGACTGAAGCTTTCTTT. Translation gives CASSPRVGTEAFF.

The chain links TRBV28 to TRBJ1-2, with TRBD1 matching over 8 bases. The V gene's germline CDR1 is MDHEN and CDR2 SYDVKM. J gave up 3 bases and V 5 bases, and 8 bases lay outside the gene matches. This CDR3 region has 15 residues. CDR3 coding DNA: TGTGCCAGCAGTACCTCCGGGACAGGAGACTATGGCTACACCTTC. Amino acid sequence: CASSTSGTGDYGYTF.

The chain is built from TRBV19 and TRBJ1-2, with D perhaps matching TRBD1 (6 bases). Per the germline V gene, CDR1 is LNHDA and CDR2 is SQIVND (reference sequence). V was trimmed by 4 bases and J by 6 bases, leaving 9 bases between them. The CDR3 totals 12 residues. CDR3 region: CASSTGTHGYTF. The DNA for the CDR3 is TGTGCCAGTAGTACCGGGACACATGGCTACACCTTC.

On this clone: One end of the junction varies from germline; a read error may be responsible. V usage is TRBV6-5 and J usage is TRBJ2-3; possibly TRBD1 for D (5 bases). The germline gives CDR1 MNHEY, CDR2 SVGAGI. The CDR3 covers 13 residues. CDR3 in amino acids: CACSRVIQDTQYF. In nucleotides, the CDR3 is TGTGCCTGCAGCAGGGTAATACAAGATACGCAGTATTTT.

The chain has TRBV15 and TRBJ2-7; possible D gene TRBD1, 5 bases. Trimming stripped 0 bases from V and 3 bases from J, with 12 bases between. The germline V gene encodes CDR1 LNHNV and CDR2 YYDKDF (reference sequence). This CDR3 is 15 amino acids long. The CDR3 protein is CATSRDKTVGYEQYF. The CDR3 DNA follows: TGTGCCACCAGCAGAGATAAGACAGTAGGCTACGAGCAGTACTTC.

CDR3 bases: TGCGCCAGCAGCCCGAGTTCCTATAATTCACCCCTCCACTTT. Translation: CASSPSSYNSPLHF. The chain uses TRBV4-3 and TRBJ1-6; D remains unclear. Germline CDR1 is LGHNA and CDR2 is YSLEER. The CDR3 runs 14 residues. V lost 4 bases and J lost 1, with 5 bases in between.

CDR3 sequence reads: CASRRSGGNTGELFF. The CDR3 coding sequence is TGTGCCAGCAGGCGTTCGGGGGGGAACACCGGGGAGCTGTTTTTT. The gene calls are TRBV7-8 and TRBJ2-2; TRBD2 agrees at 7 bases. The CDR3 sequence is 15 residues long. V was pared by 6 bases and J by 1 base, with 5 bases of the junction left unmatched. The V gene's germline CDR1 is SGHVS and CDR2 FQNEAQ.